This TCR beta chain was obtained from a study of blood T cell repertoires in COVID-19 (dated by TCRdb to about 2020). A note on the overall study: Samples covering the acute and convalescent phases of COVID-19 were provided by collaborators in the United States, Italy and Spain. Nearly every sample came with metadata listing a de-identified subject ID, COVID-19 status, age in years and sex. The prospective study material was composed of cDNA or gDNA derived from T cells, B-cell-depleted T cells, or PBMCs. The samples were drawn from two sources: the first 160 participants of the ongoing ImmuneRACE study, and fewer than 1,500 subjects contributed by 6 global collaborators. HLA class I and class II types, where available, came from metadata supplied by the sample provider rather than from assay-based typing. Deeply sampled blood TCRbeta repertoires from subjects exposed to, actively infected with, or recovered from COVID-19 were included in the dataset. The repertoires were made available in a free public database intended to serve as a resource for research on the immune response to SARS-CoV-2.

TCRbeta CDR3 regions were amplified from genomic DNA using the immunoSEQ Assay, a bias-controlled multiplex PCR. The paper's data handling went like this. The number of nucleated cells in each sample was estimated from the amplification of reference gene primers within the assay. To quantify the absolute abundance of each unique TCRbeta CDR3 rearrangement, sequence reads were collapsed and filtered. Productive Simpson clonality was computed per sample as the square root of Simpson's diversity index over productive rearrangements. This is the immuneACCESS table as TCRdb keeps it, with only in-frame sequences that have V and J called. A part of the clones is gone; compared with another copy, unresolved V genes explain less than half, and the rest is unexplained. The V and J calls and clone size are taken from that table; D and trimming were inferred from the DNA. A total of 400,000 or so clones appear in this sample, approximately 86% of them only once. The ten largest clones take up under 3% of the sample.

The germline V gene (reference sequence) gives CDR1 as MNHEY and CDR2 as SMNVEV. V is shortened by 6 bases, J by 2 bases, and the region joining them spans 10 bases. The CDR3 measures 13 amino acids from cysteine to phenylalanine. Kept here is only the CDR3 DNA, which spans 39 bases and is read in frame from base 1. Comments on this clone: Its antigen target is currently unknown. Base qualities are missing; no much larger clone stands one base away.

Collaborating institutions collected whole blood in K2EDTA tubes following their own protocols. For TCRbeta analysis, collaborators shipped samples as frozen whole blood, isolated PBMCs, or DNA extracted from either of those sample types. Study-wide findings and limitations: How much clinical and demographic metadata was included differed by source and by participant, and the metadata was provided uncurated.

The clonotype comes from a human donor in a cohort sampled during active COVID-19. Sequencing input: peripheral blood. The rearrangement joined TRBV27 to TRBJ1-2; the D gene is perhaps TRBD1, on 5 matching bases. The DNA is TGTGCCAGCAGGTCCCGGGGGAACTATGGCTACACCTTC. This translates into CASRSRGNYGYTF.